These 15 T cell receptor beta chains originate from one sample sequenced in a study of T cells in Graves' hyperthyroidism and ophthalmopathy. Researchers amplified the TCR beta CDR3 regions from RNA transcripts. A first-round RT-PCR of the TCR CDR3 used the HTBI primer set. TCRdb reprocessed the multiplex PCR reads with MiXCR, giving one entry per CDR3 protein. The profile shows approximately 270,000 distinct CDR3 sequences, less than 15% of them singletons. Material for sequencing was blood. These receptors all come from a woman aged 40 to 50 with Graves' hyperthyroidism that later progressed to Graves' ophthalmopathy.

This clonotype was counted at least ten times. Germline is not matched at one junction end, which may reflect a read error. This chain uses TRBV5-1 with TRBJ1-1; 9 bases align to TRBD1. Germline V gene sequence: CDR1 SGHRS, CDR2 YFSETQ. CDR3 length: 15 residues. CDR3 sequence reads: CASSPGQGLNTEAFF. CDR3 DNA sequence: TGTGCCAGCAGCCCCGGACAGGGGTTGAACACTGAAGCTTTCTTT.

At least ten counts were recorded for this clonotype. The chain links TRBV28 to TRBJ2-7; 7 nucleotides line up with TRBD2. CDR3 size: 15 residues. Germline V gene data show CDR1 as MDHEN and CDR2 as SYDVKM. Unmatched junction bases numbered 5, after V lost 3 bases and J lost 0 bases. CDR3 protein: CASSLGGLSSYEQYF. The CDR3, as DNA: TGTGCCAGCAGTTTGGGGGGGTTAAGCTCCTACGAGCAGTACTTC.

This clonotype was seen repeatedly, ten times or more. J is TRBJ2-3 and V is TRBV11-2; 11 bases match TRBD2. The CDR3 contains 15 residues. The germline V gene has CDR1 SGHAT and CDR2 FQNNGV. The J segment lost 5 bases and the V segment lost 4 bases, leaving 5 bases of the junction unmatched. The DNA for the CDR3 is TGTGCCAGCAGCTCACTAGCGGGAGTTCAAGATACGCAGTATTTT. Its protein is CASSSLAGVQDTQYF.

A note on this clonotype: A much larger clone sits a single nucleotide away, making a read error possible. The gene calls are TRBV6-1 and TRBJ1-6; D is possibly TRBD1 (5 bases). The CDR3 is 15 amino acids. In germline, CDR1 is MNHNS, CDR2 SASEGT. Trimming removed 6 bases from V and 7 bases from J, with 16 bases in between. In nucleotides, the CDR3 is TGTGCCAGCAGCACCCCTCAGGGACGGAATTCACCCCTCCACTTT. It yields the protein CASSTPQGRNSPLHF.

The table lists this clonotype with many counts. The gene calls are TRBV25-1 and TRBJ2-2, with D possibly being TRBD1 or TRBD2 (5 bases each). V was cut by 1 base and J by 2 bases, with 8 bases left in between. The CDR3 consists of 15 residues. Germline V gene lookup returns CDR1 MGHDK and CDR2 SYGVNS. The CDR3 sequence: CASSESGTNTGELFF. The CDR3 DNA reads as TGTGCCAGCAGTGAATCGGGGACCAACACCGGGGAGCTGTTTTTT.

This clonotype was observed many times. This chain uses TRBV12-3 or TRBV12-4 with TRBJ2-7; 10 bases agree with TRBD2. Trimming cost V 6 bases and J 3 bases; bases outside gene matches: 8. This CDR3 region has 15 residues. The CDR3: CASSPTSGNLYEQYF. CDR3 nucleotides: TGTGCCAGCAGCCCCACTAGCGGGAATCTCTACGAGCAGTACTTC.

This clonotype was detected only once. A much larger clone differs from this one at a single base, so this may be a read error. The chain employs TRBV7-9 and TRBJ1-1; 7 bases map to TRBD1. The length of the CDR3 is 15 residues. CDR1 is SEHNR, CDR2 FQNEAQ, per germline (reference sequence). With V trimmed by 5 bases and J by 1 base, 7 bases remained unmatched. The DNA for the CDR3 is TGTGCCAGCAGCGGAATACAGGGGCGGAACACTGAAGCTTTCTTT. This gives the protein CASSGIQGRNTEAFF. Using reference TRBV7-9 and TRBJ1-1 for the parts outside the CDR3, the full variable domain is DTGVSQNPRHKITKRGQNVTFRCDPISEHNRLYWYRQTLGQGPEFLTYFQNEAQLEKSRLLSDRFSAERPKGSFSTLEIQRTEQGDSAMYLCASSGIQGRNTEAFFGQGTRLTVV.

This clonotype was counted ten times or more. The J gene is TRBJ2-7, the V gene TRBV20-1, with a tentative D call TRBD1 (5 bases). Germline V gives CDR1 DFQATT, CDR2 SNEGSKA (reference sequence). Trimming left V 0 bases short and J 3 bases short, with 15 bases between. The CDR3 is 15 residues long. This chain's CDR3 is CSARDAKQAHYEQYF. DNA for the CDR3: TGCAGTGCTAGAGACGCTAAACAGGCCCACTACGAGCAGTACTTC.

This clonotype was observed at least ten times. The chain is built from TRBV28 and TRBJ1-1; D is possibly TRBD1 (6 bases). Germline-derived CDR1 and CDR2 are MDHEN and SYDVKM. V lost 5 bases and J 0 bases, leaving 19 bases between the germline ends. The CDR3 extends over 17 amino acids. The CDR3 DNA reads TGTGCCAGCAGTCTGCAATATAGGGACACCCTGAACACTGAAGCTTTCTTT. Translated, it gives CASSLQYRDTLNTEAFF.

This rearrangement joins TRBV28 to TRBJ2-7; either TRBD1 or TRBD2 may supply D (6 bases each). The germline CDR1 and CDR2 sequences are MDHEN and SYDVKM. The V and J ends lost 6 bases and 7 bases respectively, with 28 bases between them. The CDR3 has 17 residues. The CDR3, as DNA: TGTGCCAGCAGCACCCTGGGGGGCTTTCTTTCGGGACTGGAGCAGTACTTC. Translated, it gives CASSTLGGFLSGLEQYF.

The table lists this clonotype with many counts. The chain is built from TRBV5-8 and TRBJ1-4, with 7 bases fitting TRBD1. The CDR3 consists of 15 residues. CDR1 and CDR2 from the germline V gene are SGHTS and YDEGEE. Losses at the gene ends were 3 bases for V and 6 bases for J; bases not matched to a gene: 8. The DNA for the CDR3 is TGTGCCAGCAGCTCCAACAGGGGAATAGATGAAAAACTGTTTTTT. This gives the protein CASSSNRGIDEKLFF.

This clonotype has only a few counts. The rearrangement uses TRBV28 and TRBJ1-5, with 8 bases matching TRBD1. V gave up 8 bases and J gave up 7 bases; unmatched junction bases: 16. Germline CDR1 reads MDHEN; CDR2 reads SYDVKM. CDR3 size: 16 residues. The CDR3 DNA sequence: TGTGCCAGCGCCGAAGCCCCCCAGGGGGCTGGACAGCCCCAGCATTTT. It yields the protein CASAEAPQGAGQPQHF.

This clonotype was observed at least ten times. The V gene is TRBV27, the J gene TRBJ2-1, with 9 bases aligning to TRBD2. Losses at the gene ends were 6 bases for V and 0 bases for J; bases not matched to a gene: 6. The germline gives CDR1 MNHEY, CDR2 SMNVEV (reference sequence). The CDR3 length is 16 residues. The chain's CDR3 is CASRGPSGTSYNEQFF. CDR3 nucleotides: TGTGCCAGCAGGGGACCTAGCGGGACCTCCTACAATGAGCAGTTCTTC.

The chain carries TRBV7-6 and TRBJ1-6, with no clear D. Trimming removed 5 bases at V and 0 bases at J, with 8 bases between. This CDR3 contains 15 residues. Germline V CDR1 and CDR2: SGHVS, FNYEAQ. The CDR3 DNA reads as TGTGCCAGCAGCGCCAGAAACTCCTATAATTCACCCCTCCACTTT. This sequence encodes CASSARNSYNSPLHF. Based on the CDR3 plus reference TRBV7-6 and TRBJ1-6, the full variable domain is GAGVSQSPRYKVTKRGQDVALRCDPISGHVSLYWYRQALGQGPEFLTYFNYEAQQDKSGLPNDRFSAERPEGSISTLTIQRTEQRDSAMYRCASSARNSYNSPLHFGNGTRLTVT.

The sample holds a few counts of this clonotype. The chain combines TRBV18 with TRBJ1-1; TRBD1 is a possible D gene (5 bases). The ends were cut back, 0 bases at V and 4 bases at J, with 15 bases in the middle. CDR1 and CDR2 from the germline V gene are KGHSH and LQKENI. The CDR3 totals 16 residues. In nucleotides, the CDR3 is TGTGCCAGCTCACCACCGGCGGGCAGGGAAGGCACTGAAGCTTTCTTT. It specifies CASSPPAGREGTEAFF.